This TCR beta chain was sequenced for a study of OX40 agonist ivuxolimab in advanced cancers. Study-wide background: Each dose-escalation patient presented with hepatocellular carcinoma, melanoma, renal cell or head and neck cancer. Study-level results: Relative to CD4+, CD8+ T cells held more expanded clones on average.

This table comes from immunoSEQ multiplex PCR, and its TCRdb copy is limited to in-frame clones, with some not included. Among just over 95,000 clones, 90% were seen once, and the ten largest hold about 0.16%. The CDR3 covers 16 residues. Germline V gives CDR1 MNHEY, CDR2 SVGAGI. The trim removed 0 bases at V and 1 base at J, leaving 3 bases unmatched. A word on this clone: Its specificity is not known.

On cycle 4 day 1 and cycle 7 day 1, as well as at baseline, blood was sampled. The chain has TRBV6-5 and TRBJ2-1; 7 positions match TRBD2. The source was CD4+ or CD8+ T cells sorted from blood, collected in a trial of the OX40 agonist ivuxolimab. The clonotype was recovered from an adult with an advanced solid tumor such as melanoma, head and neck, liver or kidney cancer. The CDR3 region is CASSYSGGGSYNEQFF. Written as DNA, the CDR3 is TGTGCCAGCAGTTACTCGGGCGGGGGATCCTACAATGAGCAGTTCTTC.